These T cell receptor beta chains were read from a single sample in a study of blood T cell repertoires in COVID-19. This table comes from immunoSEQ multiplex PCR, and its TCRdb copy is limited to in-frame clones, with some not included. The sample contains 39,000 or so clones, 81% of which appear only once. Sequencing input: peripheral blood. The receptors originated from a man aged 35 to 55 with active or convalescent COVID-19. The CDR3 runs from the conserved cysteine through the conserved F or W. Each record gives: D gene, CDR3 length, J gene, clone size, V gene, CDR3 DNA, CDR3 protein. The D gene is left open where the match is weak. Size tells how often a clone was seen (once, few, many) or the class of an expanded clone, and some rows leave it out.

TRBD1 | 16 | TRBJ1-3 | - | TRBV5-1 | TGCGCCAGCAGCATCCAGACAGGGTTCTCTGGAAACACCATATATTTT | CASSIQTGFSGNTIYF
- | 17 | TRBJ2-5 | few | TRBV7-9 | TGTGCCAGCAGCTTAAGGAGAGGAGGGCGCAGCCAAGAGACCCAGTACTTC | CASSLRRGGRSQETQYF
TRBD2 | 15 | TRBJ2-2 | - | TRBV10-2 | TGCGCCAGCAGAAATCTAGCGGAGGCCACCGGGGAGCTGTTTTTT | CASRNLAEATGELFF
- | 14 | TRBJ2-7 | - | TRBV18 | TGTGCCAGCTCACCAGTTGACGGGTTTTGGGAGCAGTACTTC | CASSPVDGFWEQYF
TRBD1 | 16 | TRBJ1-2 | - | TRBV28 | TGTGCCAGCAGTTTCGATCAGGGGGTTTACAACTATGGCTACACCTTC | CASSFDQGVYNYGYTF
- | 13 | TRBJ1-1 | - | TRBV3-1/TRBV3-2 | TGTGCCAGCAGCCACGCAGGGGACACTGAAGCTTTCTTT | CASSHAGDTEAFF
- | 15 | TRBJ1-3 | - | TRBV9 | TGTGCCAGCAGCGCCTTAACAGGGACAGGAAACACCATATATTTT | CASSALTGTGNTIYF
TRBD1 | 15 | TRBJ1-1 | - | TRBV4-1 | TGCGCCAGCAGCCAAGGGACAGGGGGAGGAAATGAAGCTTTCTTT | CASSQGTGGGNEAFF
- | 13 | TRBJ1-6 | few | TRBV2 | TGTGCCAGCAGTGACGGTTGGAATTCACCCCTCCACTTT | CASSDGWNSPLHF
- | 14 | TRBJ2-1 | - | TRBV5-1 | TGCGCCAGCAGCATTGGTCAGGTTGGTAATGAGCAGTTCTTC | CASSIGQVGNEQFF
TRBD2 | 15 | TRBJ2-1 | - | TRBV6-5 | TGTGCCAGCAGCCGCGCCGGGACTAGCTCGGAGGAGCAGTTCTTC | CASSRAGTSSEEQFF
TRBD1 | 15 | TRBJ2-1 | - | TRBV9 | TGTGCCAGCAGCGTCGGGACAGTTGCCTACAATGAGCAGTTCTTC | CASSVGTVAYNEQFF
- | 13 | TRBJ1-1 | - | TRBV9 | TGTGCCAGCAGCGTGGGGGCAGGGACTGAAGCTTTCTTT | CASSVGAGTEAFF
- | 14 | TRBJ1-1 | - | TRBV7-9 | TGTGCCAGCAGCTTAGGGGGCAGTAACACTGAAGCTTTCTTT | CASSLGGSNTEAFF
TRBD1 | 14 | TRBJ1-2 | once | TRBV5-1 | TGCGCCAGCAGCGGCGTGTCTCAGGGGGATGGCTACACCTTC | CASSGVSQGDGYTF
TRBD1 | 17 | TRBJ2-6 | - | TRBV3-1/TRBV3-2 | TGTGCCAGCAGCCCTCGGTGGACAGGGATTGGGGCCAACGTCCTGACTTTC | CASSPRWTGIGANVLTF
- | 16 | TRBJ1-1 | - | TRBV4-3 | TGCGCCAGCAGCCAAGATGCAAACACCGTGAACACTGAAGCTTTCTTT | CASSQDANTVNTEAFF
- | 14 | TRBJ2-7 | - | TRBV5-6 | TGTGCCAGCACCACCCCCAGGGGAACCTACGAGCAGTACTTC | CASTTPRGTYEQYF
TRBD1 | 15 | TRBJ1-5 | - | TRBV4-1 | TGCGCCAGCAGCCATACGGGAGACAGGGGAGTAGCCCAGCATTTT | CASSHTGDRGVAQHF
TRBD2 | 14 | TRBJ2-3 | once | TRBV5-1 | TGCGCCAGCAGCTGCGGGCGGGGGGGAGATACGCAGTATTTT | CASSCGRGGDTQYF